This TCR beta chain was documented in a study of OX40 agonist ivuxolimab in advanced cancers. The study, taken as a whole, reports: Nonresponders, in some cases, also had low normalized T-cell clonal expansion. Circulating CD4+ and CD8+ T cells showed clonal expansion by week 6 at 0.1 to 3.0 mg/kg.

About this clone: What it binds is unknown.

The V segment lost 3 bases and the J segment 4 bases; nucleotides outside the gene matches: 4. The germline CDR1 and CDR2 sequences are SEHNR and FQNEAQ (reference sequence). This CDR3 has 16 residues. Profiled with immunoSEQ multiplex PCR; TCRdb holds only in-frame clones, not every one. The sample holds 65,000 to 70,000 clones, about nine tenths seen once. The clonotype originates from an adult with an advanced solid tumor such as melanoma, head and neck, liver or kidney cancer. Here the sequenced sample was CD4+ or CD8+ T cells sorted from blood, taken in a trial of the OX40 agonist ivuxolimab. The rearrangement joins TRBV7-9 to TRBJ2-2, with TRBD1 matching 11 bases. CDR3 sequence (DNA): TGTGCCAGCAGCTTCCGGACAGGGGGCAGCACCGGGGAGCTGTTTTTT. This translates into CASSFRTGGSTGELFF.